Presented here are 32 T cell receptor beta chains from one specimen sequenced in a study of blood T cell repertoires in COVID-19. Method: immunoSEQ multiplex PCR; TCRdb's copy keeps in-frame clones and lacks some. The repertoire has 300,000 to 450,000 clones, around 85% of them found once; the top ten carry around 3.4%. Sample: peripheral blood. The source is a woman between 18 and 29 years old with acute or convalescent COVID-19.

In DNA form, the CDR3 reads TGTGCCAGCAGCTTGGGGGGGACGGTATCTAACTATGGCTACACCTTC. This encodes CASSLGGTVSNYGYTF. This rearrangement joins TRBV7-9 to TRBJ1-2; TRBD1 is a possible D gene (5 bases). The ends were cut back, 3 bases at V and 0 bases at J, with 14 bases in the middle. CDR1 is SEHNR, CDR2 FQNEAQ, per germline (reference sequence). The CDR3 loop spans 16 amino acids.

The chain links TRBV30 to TRBJ1-6; TRBD1 aligns across 9 bases. The V gene's germline CDR1 is GTSNPN and CDR2 SVGIG (reference sequence). The V and J ends lost 0 bases and 10 bases, in that order; junction bases with no gene match: 1. The CDR3 spans 13 residues. CDR3 sequence (DNA): TGTGCCTGGAGTGTAACAGGGGGCTCACCCCTCCACTTT. Amino acid sequence: CAWSVTGGSPLHF.

The gene calls are TRBV12-5 and TRBJ2-5, with a weak D call TRBD1 (5 bases). CDR3 length: 15 residues. Germline CDR1 reads LGHNT; CDR2 reads FRNRAP. V dropped 7 bases and J dropped 5 bases, with 20 bases sitting between them. The CDR3 coding sequence is TGTGCTAGTGCCCAGCCCGGGCCTGGGGCGGAGACCCAGTACTTC. Translation: CASAQPGPGAETQYF.

This clone was counted once. The identical CDR3 is also encoded by other nucleotide sequences in the sample. V gene TRBV18 combines with J gene TRBJ2-5, with D tentatively TRBD2 (5 bases). CDR1 and CDR2 (germline): KGHSH, LQKENI. Trimming shortened V by 3 bases and J by 3 bases, and 11 bases separated the two germline ends. The CDR3 extends over 14 amino acids. In nucleotides, the CDR3 is TGTGCCAGCTCACCGTTAGCTAGCAAAGAGACCCAGTACTTC. It yields the protein CASSPLASKETQYF. Full variable domain (remainder filled in from reference TRBV18 and TRBJ2-5): NAGVMQNPRHLVRRRGQEARLRCSPMKGHSHVYWYRQLPEEGLKFMVYLQKENIIDESGMPKERFSAEFPKEGPSILRIQQVVRGDSAAYFCASSPLASKETQYFGPGTRLLVL.

The chain combines TRBV29-1 with TRBJ2-7; possibly TRBD2 for D (6 bases). V was shortened by 4 bases and J by 6 bases, with 16 bases between the two germline ends. CDR1 is SQVTM and CDR2 is ANQGSEA in the germline V gene. CDR3 size: 13 residues. CDR3 nucleotides: TGCAGCGTTGCGGGACTCGGGGGAGCCGAGCAGTACTTC. Amino acids: CSVAGLGGAEQYF.

This clone is a singleton in its sample. The genes are TRBV28 and TRBJ1-2; D remains ambiguous. This CDR3 contains 12 residues. The germline V gene has CDR1 MDHEN and CDR2 SYDVKM. The V end lost 7 bases, the J end lost 4 bases, and 10 bases lay between the germline ends. CDR3 in amino acids: CASKYAVYGYTF. CDR3 DNA sequence: TGTGCCAGCAAATATGCGGTCTATGGCTACACCTTC.

This chain connects TRBV5-1 to TRBJ2-3, with 8 bases matching TRBD2. The germline CDR1 and CDR2 sequences are SGHRS and YFSETQ. CDR3 length: 14 amino acids. Trimming at V came to 4 bases and at J to 3 bases, leaving 4 bases not matched to a gene. This chain's CDR3 is CASSPGGLTDTQYF. The CDR3, as DNA: TGCGCCAGCAGCCCGGGGGGGCTAACAGATACGCAGTATTTT.

In its sample, this clone was seen a few times. The chain employs TRBV5-1 and TRBJ2-3, with 12 bases fitting TRBD2. Per germline, CDR1 SGHRS and CDR2 YFSETQ. The V segment lost 3 bases and the J segment 5 bases; nucleotides outside the gene matches: 10. There are 17 residues in the CDR3. The chain's CDR3 is CASSSVLAGGQGDTQYF. For the CDR3, the DNA is TGCGCCAGCAGCTCGGTCCTAGCGGGGGGGCAAGGAGATACGCAGTATTTT. The complete variable domain, with remaining parts taken from reference TRBV5-1 and TRBJ2-3, reads KAGVTQTPRYLIKTRGQQVTLSCSPISGHRSVSWYQQTPGQGLQFLFEYFSETQRNKGNFPGRFSGRQFSNSRSEMNVSTLELGDSALYLCASSSVLAGGQGDTQYFGPGTRLTVL.

For this clone: One junction end does not reproduce the germline sequence, and a read error may be involved. This chain uses TRBV15 with TRBJ1-5; tentative D call: TRBD1 (6 bases). The CDR3 is 16 residues long. Germline V gene lookup returns CDR1 LNHNV and CDR2 YYDKDF (reference sequence). The CDR3, as DNA: TGTGCCACCAGCCGAGAGGGGGGACGGGCTAATCAGCCCCAGCATTTT. The encoded protein is CATSREGGRANQPQHF.

This clone showed up just once. The J gene is TRBJ2-7, the V gene TRBV27; 9 positions match TRBD2. From germline, CDR1 is MNHEY and CDR2 SMNVEV (reference sequence). The CDR3 spans 15 residues. J lost 5 bases, V lost 3 bases, and 8 bases had no gene match. Here the CDR3 reads CASSLASGNPNEQYF. CDR3 nucleotides: TGTGCCAGCAGTTTGGCTAGCGGGAACCCCAACGAGCAGTACTTC.

The chain couples TRBV6-5 to TRBJ1-2; TRBD1 matches 7 bases. The ends lost 0 bases at V and 5 bases at J; junction bases unmatched: 6. Germline assignment: CDR1 MNHEY and CDR2 SVGAGI. The CDR3 covers 15 residues. The CDR3 loop is CASSYSEGAAYGYTF. CDR3 bases: TGTGCCAGCAGTTACTCGGAGGGGGCGGCATATGGCTACACCTTC.

The chain has TRBV7-6 and TRBJ1-6; perhaps TRBD1 as D (6 bases). V dropped 2 bases and J dropped 7 bases, with 18 bases sitting between them. The length of the CDR3 is 17 residues. In germline, CDR1 is SGHVS, CDR2 FNYEAQ. CDR3 nucleotide sequence: TGTGCCAGCAGCTTATCGACCGGGGCAGGGGACAATTCACCCCTCCACTTT. Encoded protein: CASSLSTGAGDNSPLHF. Based on the CDR3 plus reference TRBV7-6 and TRBJ1-6, the full variable domain is GAGVSQSPRYKVTKRGQDVALRCDPISGHVSLYWYRQALGQGPEFLTYFNYEAQQDKSGLPNDRFSAERPEGSISTLTIQRTEQRDSAMYRCASSLSTGAGDNSPLHFGNGTRLTVT.

This clone is a singleton in its sample. V gene TRBV24-1 combines with J gene TRBJ1-1; the D gene is possibly TRBD1 (5 bases). CDR1 KGHDR and CDR2 SFDVKD come from the germline V gene. CDR3 size: 14 residues. With 2 bases removed from V and 4 bases from J, the gap between germline ends came to 10 bases. The CDR3 is CATSDSPGGTEAFF. For the CDR3, the DNA is TGTGCCACCAGTGATTCGCCGGGGGGCACTGAAGCTTTCTTT.

The chain joins TRBV10-3 to TRBJ2-3, with 12 bases matching TRBD2. This CDR3 is built from 14 residues. J lost 4 bases, V lost 11 bases, and 7 bases had no gene match. Germline loops: CDR1 ENHRY, CDR2 SYGVKD. CDR3 coding DNA: TGTGCCGCCGCGACTAGCGGGGGTGCAGATACGCAGTATTTT. This codes for CAAATSGGADTQYF.

The chain combines TRBV10-1 with TRBJ1-1; D unclear. Germline V gene lookup returns CDR1 WNHNN and CDR2 SYGVQD (reference sequence). This CDR3 is 15 amino acids long. The V end was cut by 7 bases, the J end by 1 base, with 16 bases between. The CDR3 loop reads CASNDNMRPNTEAFF. CDR3 coding DNA: TGCGCCAGCAACGATAATATGCGTCCGAACACTGAAGCTTTCTTT.

The chain links TRBV6-8 to TRBJ2-3; 7 bases map to TRBD2. V lost 0 bases and J lost 4; bases outside the gene matches: 16. Germline V lookup: CDR1 MNHGY, CDR2 SAAAGT. The CDR3 runs to 19 residues. Here the CDR3 reads CASSYSTQAVAGDPDTQYF. The CDR3 DNA is TGTGCCAGCAGTTACTCGACGCAGGCTGTAGCGGGCGATCCAGATACGCAGTATTTT.

V is TRBV11-2 and J is TRBJ2-1, with D unclear. V was shortened by 1 base and J by 5 bases, with 6 bases between the two germline ends. Per the germline V gene, CDR1 is SGHAT and CDR2 is FQNNGV. The CDR3 runs 13 residues. The CDR3 DNA reads TGTGCCAGCAGCTTAGGGCTGGACAATGAGCAGTTCTTC. This gives the protein CASSLGLDNEQFF.

Only a few counts were recorded for this clone. This sequence joins TRBV27 and TRBJ2-5; the match to TRBD2 covers 8 bases. CDR1 and CDR2 from the germline V gene are MNHEY and SMNVEV (reference sequence). This CDR3 region has 17 residues. With V trimmed by 8 bases and J by 1 base, 15 bases remained unmatched. This CDR3 is CASARRAGGEVQETQYF. DNA for the CDR3: TGTGCCAGCGCACGTAGGGCGGGGGGCGAGGTCCAAGAGACCCAGTACTTC.

This rearrangement joins TRBV11-3 to TRBJ2-7, with 11 nucleotides matching TRBD1. Germline V lookup: CDR1 SGHNT, CDR2 YENEEA. V trimming: 5 bases; J trimming: 5 bases; junction bases outside the gene matches: 14. The CDR3 length is 17 residues. CDR3 region: CASSANGWDRGSHEQYF. The CDR3 nucleotides read TGTGCCAGCAGCGCGAATGGGTGGGACAGGGGGTCCCACGAGCAGTACTTC.

Only a few counts were recorded for this clone. This rearrangement joins TRBV5-1 to TRBJ1-1; tentatively, D is TRBD1 (5 bases). The V and J ends lost 4 bases and 4 bases respectively, with 20 bases between them. This CDR3 has 16 residues. Germline V gene sequence: CDR1 SGHRS, CDR2 YFSETQ. The CDR3 bases are TGCGCCAGCAGCCTCATGGCAGGGAAACTCCCCACTGAAGCTTTCTTT. Translated, it gives CASSLMAGKLPTEAFF.

The gene calls are TRBV3-1 (or the pseudogene TRBV3-2) and TRBJ2-5; 9 nucleotides match TRBD2. Germline V CDR1 and CDR2: LGHDT, YNNKEL (reference sequence). The CDR3 loop spans 16 amino acids. The ends lost 4 bases at V and 2 bases at J; junction bases unmatched: 8. For the CDR3, the DNA is TGTGCCAGCAGCCTCCCCGGCGGGGGGGCTCAAGAGACCCAGTACTTC. Encoded protein: CASSLPGGGAQETQYF.

The V call is TRBV5-6, the J call TRBJ2-5, with D possibly matching TRBD2 (6 bases). The CDR3 is 16 amino acids. Trimming removed 4 bases from V and 2 bases from J, with 18 bases in between. Germline assignment: CDR1 SGHDT and CDR2 YYEEEE. CDR3 DNA sequence: TGTGCCAGCAGCGATACCCTAGCGCGGATACAAGAGACCCAGTACTTC. Translation gives CASSDTLARIQETQYF. The full variable domain, with the rest looked up from reference TRBV5-6 and TRBJ2-5, is DAGVTQSPTHLIKTRGQQVTLRCSPKSGHDTVSWYQQALGQGPQFIFQYYEEEERQRGNFPDRFSGHQFPNYSSELNVNALLLGDSALYLCASSDTLARIQETQYFGPGTRLLVL.

This clone turned up a few times. The chain has TRBV19 and TRBJ2-7; possible D gene TRBD2, 6 bases. With 4 bases removed from V and 1 base from J, the gap between germline ends came to 11 bases. The CDR3 length is 14 residues. Per germline, CDR1 LNHDA and CDR2 SQIVND (reference sequence). CDR3 amino acids: CASSRKAGSYEQYF. CDR3 DNA sequence: TGTGCCAGTAGTAGGAAGGCGGGGTCCTACGAGCAGTACTTC.

The chain recombines TRBV2 with TRBJ2-3, with 10 nucleotides matching TRBD1. From germline, CDR1 is SNHLY and CDR2 FYNNEI. The CDR3 length is 15 residues. V was pared by 1 base and J by 4 bases, with 2 bases of the junction left unmatched. The CDR3 region is CASSEGGQGADTQYF. DNA of the CDR3: TGTGCCAGCAGTGAAGGTGGACAGGGGGCAGATACGCAGTATTTT.

The chain recombines TRBV10-1 with TRBJ1-5; 7 bases agree with TRBD1. V lost 6 bases and J lost 8; bases outside the gene matches: 7. The CDR3 sequence is 13 residues long. From germline, CDR1 is WNHNN and CDR2 SYGVQD (reference sequence). The CDR3 nucleotides are TGCGCCAGCAGCCGGGACAGTCGGGAGCCCCAGCATTTT. The encoded protein is CASSRDSREPQHF.

The CDR3 sequence: CASSPQRGGLNEQFF. Here the CDR3 DNA reads TGTGCCAGCAGCCCCCAGCGGGGGGGCCTGAATGAGCAGTTCTTC. The genes are TRBV3-1 (or the pseudogene TRBV3-2) and TRBJ2-1, with 10 bases identical to TRBD2. CDR1 is LGHDT and CDR2 is YNNKEL in the germline V gene (reference sequence). The CDR3 contains 15 residues. Losses at the gene ends were 4 bases for V and 7 bases for J; bases not matched to a gene: 7.

This clone was counted between two and nine times. J is TRBJ1-2 and V is TRBV2, with 9 bases matching TRBD1. The CDR3 spans 15 residues. The J segment lost 3 bases and the V segment lost 6 bases, leaving 8 bases of the junction unmatched. From germline, CDR1 is SNHLY and CDR2 FYNNEI. Here the CDR3 DNA reads TGTGCCAGCAGCCAACAGGGGGCTGTGGACTATGGCTACACCTTC. Its translation: CASSQQGAVDYGYTF.

V usage is TRBV7-9 and J usage is TRBJ2-7; 7 positions match TRBD2. V gave up 5 bases and J gave up 0 bases; unmatched junction bases: 4. Germline lookup yields CDR1 SEHNR and CDR2 FQNEAQ (reference sequence). The CDR3 consists of 14 residues. The CDR3 DNA reads TGTGCCAGCAGCGGTGGGACTAACTCCTACGAGCAGTACTTC. Translating it yields CASSGGTNSYEQYF.

The chain carries TRBV5-1 and TRBJ2-7; 11 bases align to TRBD1. The length of the CDR3 is 16 residues. The J segment lost 4 bases and the V segment lost 5 bases, leaving 11 bases of the junction unmatched. Germline CDR1 reads SGHRS; CDR2 reads YFSETQ. The CDR3 reads CASSTSPGQGEYEQYF. In DNA, the CDR3 is TGCGCCAGCAGTACGTCACCGGGACAGGGGGAATACGAGCAGTACTTC.

This chain connects TRBV20-1 to TRBJ1-5; D call uncertain. The CDR3 is 13 residues long. V gave up 3 bases and J gave up 3 bases, with 9 bases separating them. The germline gives CDR1 DFQATT, CDR2 SNEGSKA (reference sequence). The CDR3 coding sequence is TGCAGTGCTAGTGGAGCTCTCAATCAGCCCCAGCATTTT. Translated: CSASGALNQPQHF.

This chain links TRBV19 with TRBJ2-3; 7 nucleotides align to TRBD2. The germline CDR1 and CDR2 sequences are LNHDA and SQIVND (reference sequence). The CDR3 spans 15 residues. V trimming: 1 base; J trimming: 2 bases; junction bases outside the gene matches: 3. In DNA, the CDR3 is TGTGCCAGTAGTATAGTTCTAGCGGCCACAGATACGCAGTATTTT. Encoded protein: CASSIVLAATDTQYF.

This chain's CDR3 is CASSTPGLSTDTQYF. The CDR3 DNA is TGTGCCAGCAGCACCCCGGGACTCAGCACAGATACGCAGTATTTT. The genes are TRBV5-6 and TRBJ2-3, with a possible D match to TRBD2 (6 bases). V gave up 4 bases and J gave up 0 bases, with 12 bases separating them. CDR1 and CDR2 (germline): SGHDT, YYEEEE. The CDR3 consists of 15 residues.